These 28 T cell receptor beta chains were sequenced from one sample in a study of blood T cells in healthy people across ages. For the second PCR, which ran for about 6 to 11 cycles, a sample-barcoded 5' primer and a J-beta primer mix were used. TCRdb passed the 5' RACE reads through MiXCR, listing each CDR3 protein once. Of 1.5 million to 2 million distinct CDR3 sequences in the sample, under 30% were seen once. Input material: blood. These receptor sequences come from a woman aged 25 to 39 in good health.

This chain uses TRBV6-6 with TRBJ1-2, with D perhaps TRBD1 (5 bases). Germline lookup yields CDR1 MNHNY and CDR2 SVGAGI (reference sequence). This CDR3 comprises 12 residues. Trimming cost V 11 bases and J 3 bases, with 13 bases left between them. The DNA for the CDR3 is TGTGCCGGTCGGGGAGGGGACTATGGCTACACCTTC. It specifies CAGRGGDYGYTF.

This clonotype was seen ten or more times. The CDR3 sequence is CSVEVRLLHANEQFF. The DNA of the CDR3 is TGCAGCGTTGAAGTACGACTCCTACACGCCAATGAGCAGTTCTTC. This rearrangement joins TRBV29-1 to TRBJ2-1; D not resolved. CDR1 is SQVTM and CDR2 is ANQGSEA in the germline V gene. The V end lost 1 base, the J end lost 6 bases, and 16 bases lay between the germline ends. The CDR3 is 15 amino acids.

This rearrangement joins TRBV6-5 to TRBJ2-1, with 9 nucleotides matching TRBD1. The closer fit of TRBJ2-7 to the DNA end suggests the J call may be wrong. CDR3 length: 16 amino acids. The germline V gene has CDR1 MNHEY and CDR2 SVGAGI. CDR3 in amino acids: CASSRPGQGTYNEQYF. Here the CDR3 DNA reads TGTGCCAGCAGTCGCCCGGGACAGGGAACCTACAATGAGCAGTACTTC.

V usage is TRBV12-3 or TRBV12-4 and J usage is TRBJ2-7, with TRBD2 matching 10 bases. This CDR3 has 15 residues. The V gene end was trimmed by 5 bases and the J gene end by 4 bases; junction bases not matched to a gene: 8. The CDR3: CASSPPAGGFYEQYF. The CDR3 DNA sequence: TGTGCCAGCAGTCCCCCAGCGGGAGGGTTTTACGAGCAGTACTTC.

Of note for this clonotype: At one end, the junction sequence differs from germline, possibly due to a read error. The chain couples TRBV5-1 to TRBJ1-2; TRBD1 might be the D (6 bases). The length of the CDR3 is 15 residues. CDR1 is SGHRS and CDR2 is YFSETQ in the germline V gene. The DNA for the CDR3 is TGCGCCAGCAGCTTGGGGCAGGGGAATTACTATGGCTGCACCTTC. It specifies CASSLGQGNYYGCTF.

The chain carries TRBV9 and TRBJ2-3; 8 bases match TRBD1. Germline loops: CDR1 SGDLS, CDR2 YYNGEE. The CDR3 has 16 residues. V trimming: 3 bases; J trimming: 2 bases; junction bases outside the gene matches: 8. The CDR3 protein is CASSEEGQGPTDTQYF. The CDR3 nucleotides are TGTGCCAGCAGCGAGGAAGGACAGGGTCCCACAGATACGCAGTATTTT.

The chain links TRBV20-1 to TRBJ1-1, with a tentative D call TRBD1 (5 bases). CDR3 length equals 13 residues. Germline CDR1 is DFQATT and CDR2 is SNEGSKA (reference sequence). Trimming took off 1 base at V and 5 bases at J, with 11 bases between the two ends. The CDR3 DNA reads TGCAGTGCTAGAGGGGCAGGGAAAACTGAAGCTTTCTTT. This sequence encodes CSARGAGKTEAFF.

This clonotype was observed many times. The chain combines TRBV10-3 with TRBJ1-2, with 7 bases matching TRBD1. The germline gives CDR1 ENHRY, CDR2 SYGVKD. With V trimmed by 2 bases and J by 5 bases, 5 bases remained unmatched. The CDR3 loop spans 14 amino acids. The CDR3: CAISEAQGWYGYTF. As DNA, the CDR3 is TGTGCCATCAGTGAGGCACAGGGGTGGTATGGCTACACCTTC.

In regard to this clonotype: Since a much larger clone is just one base distant, this may be a read error. V and J are TRBV7-8 and TRBJ2-1; D not resolved. The CDR3 runs to 12 residues. Germline CDR1 is SGHVS and CDR2 is FQNEAQ. V shed 1 base and J shed 10 bases, with 8 bases lying between them. As DNA, the CDR3 is TGTGCCAGCAGCTTAGATGAAGCCGAGCAGTTCTTC. Translation gives CASSLDEAEQFF.

The chain uses TRBV24-1 and TRBJ2-3; 10 nucleotides line up with TRBD1. Germline assignment: CDR1 KGHDR and CDR2 SFDVKD. V lost 2 bases to trimming and J lost 5 bases; unmatched junction nucleotides: 6. This CDR3 has 16 amino acids. The CDR3 reads CATSDYGTGVKDTQYF. The DNA for the CDR3 is TGTGCCACCAGTGATTATGGGACAGGGGTCAAAGATACGCAGTATTTT.

This clonotype was seen many times. V usage is TRBV6-2 or TRBV6-3 and J usage is TRBJ1-5; no definite D call. The length of the CDR3 is 15 residues. Germline V lookup: CDR1 MNHEY, CDR2 SVGEGT. The V end lost 2 bases, the J end lost 0 bases, and 8 bases lay between the germline ends. CDR3 loop: CASSYPIGSNQPQHF. CDR3 nucleotide sequence: TGTGCCAGCAGTTACCCCATCGGTAGCAATCAGCCCCAGCATTTT.

This clonotype was recorded at least ten times. The V gene is TRBV5-1, the J gene TRBJ1-2; D perhaps matches TRBD1 (6 bases). Germline V gene sequence: CDR1 SGHRS, CDR2 YFSETQ. CDR3 length equals 15 residues. V gave up 0 bases and J gave up 0 bases, with 9 bases separating them. CDR3 in amino acids: CASSLEGGANYGYTF. In DNA, the CDR3 is TGCGCCAGCAGCTTGGAAGGGGGTGCTAACTATGGCTACACCTTC.

In its sample, this clonotype was seen a few times. The chain carries TRBV10-1 and TRBJ2-3, with a tentative D call TRBD2 (5 bases). V was cut by 4 bases and J by 3 bases, with 14 bases left in between. The CDR3 is made up of 15 amino acids. Germline lookup yields CDR1 WNHNN and CDR2 SYGVQD (reference sequence). The CDR3 DNA is TGCGCCAGCAGTGGATCCGGGATCGGTACAGATACGCAGTATTTT. It yields the protein CASSGSGIGTDTQYF.

This clonotype showed up many times. The V call is TRBV11-1, the J call TRBJ2-7; D not certain. CDR1 is SGHAT and CDR2 is FQDESV in the germline V gene (reference sequence). Deletions cut 8 bases from V and 2 bases from J, with 16 bases between. There are 14 residues in the CDR3. CDR3 loop: CASGAWTGPYEQYF. As DNA, the CDR3 is TGTGCCAGCGGCGCTTGGACCGGACCCTACGAGCAGTACTTC.

This chain joins TRBV24-1 and TRBJ2-2; a possible D gene is TRBD2 (5 bases). The CDR3 contains 14 residues. V was shortened by 4 bases and J by 7 bases, with 12 bases between the two germline ends. Germline V CDR1 and CDR2: KGHDR, SFDVKD. Here the CDR3 reads CATSEPGKDGELFF. The CDR3 DNA reads as TGTGCCACCAGTGAGCCGGGGAAGGACGGGGAGCTGTTTTTT.

This clonotype was observed at least ten times. The V gene is TRBV12-3 or TRBV12-4, the J gene TRBJ2-7; D is uncertain. V lost 5 bases and J 5 bases, leaving 19 bases between the germline ends. The CDR3 runs to 15 residues. This CDR3 reads CASSGPQRNPHEQYF. The CDR3 region has the DNA TGTGCCAGCAGTGGGCCACAGCGTAACCCCCACGAGCAGTACTTC.

The chain carries TRBV12-3 or TRBV12-4 and TRBJ2-2; TRBD2 matches 8 bases. The trim removed 5 bases at V and 3 bases at J, leaving 17 bases unmatched. CDR3 length: 19 amino acids. This chain's CDR3 is CASSGSGGTGRADTGELFF. The CDR3 nucleotides read TGTGCCAGCAGTGGGTCGGGCGGGACCGGGAGGGCGGACACCGGGGAGCTGTTTTTT.

The CDR3 is CASSFRRSGASSHAYEQYF. Here the CDR3 DNA reads TGTGCCAGCAGTTTTAGGCGGTCAGGGGCCAGTTCCCACGCTTACGAGCAGTACTTC. The chain has TRBV12-3 or TRBV12-4 and TRBJ2-7; TRBD1 is a possible D gene (6 bases). Trimming pared 3 bases from V and 4 bases from J, leaving 28 bases between. The CDR3 has 19 residues.

Only a few counts were recorded for this clonotype. The rearrangement joins TRBV5-1 to TRBJ2-5; the D gene is possibly TRBD2 (5 bases). This CDR3 spans 13 amino acids. The germline CDR1 and CDR2 sequences are SGHRS and YFSETQ. The V and J ends lost 4 bases and 5 bases respectively, with 12 bases between them. CDR3 coding DNA: TGCGCCAGCAGCGCCGGGGTCCGGGAGACCCAGTACTTC. The encoded protein is CASSAGVRETQYF. Based on the CDR3 plus reference TRBV5-1 and TRBJ2-5, the full variable domain is KAGVTQTPRYLIKTRGQQVTLSCSPISGHRSVSWYQQTPGQGLQFLFEYFSETQRNKGNFPGRFSGRQFSNSRSEMNVSTLELGDSALYLCASSAGVRETQYFGPGTRLLVL.

Turning to this clonotype: Given a much more abundant clone one base away, this may be a read error. DNA of the CDR3: TGTGCCAGCAGCGTTAAGTGGTCAAGCTCCTACGAGCAGTACTTC. It translates to CASSVKWSSSYEQYF. The chain joins TRBV5-5 to TRBJ2-7; D is unresolved. From germline, CDR1 is SGHKS and CDR2 YYEKEE (reference sequence). CDR3 length: 15 amino acids. V was clipped by 4 bases and J by 0 bases, with 14 bases between them.

This clonotype was seen many times. J is TRBJ2-5 and V is TRBV6-5; the D is unclear. Germline loops: CDR1 MNHEY, CDR2 SVGAGI. This CDR3 has 13 amino acids. Trimming removed 2 bases at V and 3 bases at J, with 7 bases between. CDR3 protein: CASSYDWKETQYF. CDR3 DNA: TGTGCCAGCAGTTACGACTGGAAAGAGACCCAGTACTTC.

In the case of this clonotype: It may be a read error: a sequence one base away is much more abundant. This sequence joins TRBV27 and TRBJ2-7, with D possibly called TRBD1 or TRBD2 (5 bases each). The CDR3 totals 15 residues. Germline CDR1 MNHEY, CDR2 SMNVEV (reference sequence). The ends were cut back, 5 bases at V and 4 bases at J, with 18 bases in the middle. CDR3 in amino acids: CASSRSGPQGYEQYF. In DNA, the CDR3 is TGTGCCAGCAGTCGATCGGGACCTCAGGGTTACGAGCAGTACTTC.

This clonotype was detected once. This chain uses TRBV29-1 with TRBJ1-1; tentatively, D is TRBD1 (5 bases). The CDR3 loop spans 13 amino acids. V dropped 1 base and J dropped 7 bases, with 13 bases sitting between them. From germline, CDR1 is SQVTM and CDR2 ANQGSEA. CDR3 sequence (DNA): TGCAGCGTTGAAGTCCCAGGGTTCGGTGAAGCTTTCTTT. It yields the protein CSVEVPGFGEAFF.

On this clonotype: A much larger clone lies a single base off, so this may be a read error. This chain uses TRBV10-3 with TRBJ1-4; D ambiguous. Trimming removed 2 bases from V and 14 bases from J, with 15 bases in between. This CDR3 spans 13 amino acids. CDR1 and CDR2 from the germline V gene are ENHRY and SYGVKD. This CDR3 is CAISETLNEGLFF. CDR3 nucleotide sequence: TGTGCCATCAGTGAGACACTGAATGAGGGTCTGTTTTTT.

In its sample, this clonotype was seen a few times. V is TRBV20-1 and J is TRBJ2-1; perhaps TRBD1 as D (5 bases). The V gene lost 2 bases and the J gene lost 4 bases, with 15 bases spanning the gap. The germline V gene has CDR1 DFQATT and CDR2 SNEGSKA (reference sequence). The CDR3 is made up of 15 amino acids. The CDR3: CSARNGRQIYNEQFF. CDR3 DNA sequence: TGCAGTGCTAGAAATGGTCGACAGATTTACAATGAGCAGTTCTTC.

The chain uses TRBV5-6 and TRBJ2-7; D remains ambiguous. This CDR3 is 15 amino acids long. The V end lost 0 bases, the J end lost 0 bases, and 10 bases lay between the germline ends. Germline CDR1 is SGHDT and CDR2 is YYEEEE. The DNA for the CDR3 is TGTGCCAGCAGCTTGGAGGGTACTCTCTCCTACGAGCAGTACTTC. Amino acid sequence: CASSLEGTLSYEQYF.

There are a few counts of this clonotype. The chain uses TRBV4-2 and TRBJ2-3; TRBD2 matches 9 bases. The CDR3 has 16 amino acids. The junction had 5 bases not matched to a gene; V was cut back by 0 bases and J by 4 bases. CDR1 is LGHNA, CDR2 YNFKEQ, per germline. This CDR3 reads CASSQEIAGAADTQYF. The CDR3 coding sequence is TGTGCCAGCAGCCAAGAAATAGCGGGAGCTGCAGATACGCAGTATTTT.

The chain recombines TRBV7-2 with TRBJ2-1; 14 nucleotides line up with TRBD2. This CDR3 is 17 amino acids long. From germline, CDR1 is SGHTA and CDR2 FQGNSA. The J segment lost 7 bases and the V segment lost 5 bases, leaving 10 bases of the junction unmatched. As DNA, the CDR3 is TGTGCCAGCAGCCTACGAGGGACTAGCGGGAGTAGGAATGAGCAGTTCTTC. This encodes CASSLRGTSGSRNEQFF. The full variable domain, completed using reference TRBV7-2 and TRBJ2-1, is GAGVSQSPSNKVTEKGKDVELRCDPISGHTALYWYRQSLGQGLEFLIYFQGNSAPDKSGLPSDRFSAERTGGSVSTLTIQRTQQEDSAVYLCASSLRGTSGSRNEQFFGPGTRLTVL.